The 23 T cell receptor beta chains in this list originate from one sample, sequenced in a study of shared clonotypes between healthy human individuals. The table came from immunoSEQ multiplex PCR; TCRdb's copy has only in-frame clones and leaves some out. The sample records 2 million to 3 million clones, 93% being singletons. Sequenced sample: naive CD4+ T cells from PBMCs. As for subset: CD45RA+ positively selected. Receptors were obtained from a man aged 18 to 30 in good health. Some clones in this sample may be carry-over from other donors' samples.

The CDR3 here is CASSATTRREEQYF. CDR3 DNA sequence: TGTGCCAGCAGCGCTACTACACGGCGGGAAGAGCAGTACTTC. The chain uses TRBV9 and TRBJ2-7; TRBD2 might be the D (6 bases). Trimming took 3 bases from V and 7 from J, leaving 17 bases between them. Germline V CDR1 and CDR2: SGDLS, YYNGEE. The CDR3 is 14 amino acids.

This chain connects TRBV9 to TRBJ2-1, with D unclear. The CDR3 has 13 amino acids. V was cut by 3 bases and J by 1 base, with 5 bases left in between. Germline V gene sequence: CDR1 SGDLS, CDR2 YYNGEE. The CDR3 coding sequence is TGTGCCAGCAGCGCTATGTCCTACAATGAGCAGTTCTTC. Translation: CASSAMSYNEQFF.

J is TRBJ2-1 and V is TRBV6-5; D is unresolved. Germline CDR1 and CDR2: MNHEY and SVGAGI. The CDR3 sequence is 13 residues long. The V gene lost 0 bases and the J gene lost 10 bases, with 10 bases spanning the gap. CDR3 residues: CASSYSGYGEQFF. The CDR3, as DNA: TGTGCCAGCAGTTACTCGGGGTACGGCGAGCAGTTCTTC.

CDR3 in amino acids: CASSVLGGNYGYTF. CDR3 nucleotides: TGTGCCAGCAGTGTGCTAGGGGGTAACTATGGCTACACCTTC. J is TRBJ1-2 and V is TRBV25-1, with D possibly being TRBD1 (6 bases). CDR3 size: 14 residues. Trimming pared 4 bases from V and 1 base from J, leaving 10 bases between. CDR1 is MGHDK and CDR2 is SYGVNS in the germline V gene.

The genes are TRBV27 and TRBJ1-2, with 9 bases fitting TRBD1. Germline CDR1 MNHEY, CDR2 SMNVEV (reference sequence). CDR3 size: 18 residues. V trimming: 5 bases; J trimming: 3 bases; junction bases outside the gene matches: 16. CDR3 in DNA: TGTGCCAGCAGTCACGGCAGGTGGAGCGGGACAGGGTACTATGGCTACACCTTC. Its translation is CASSHGRWSGTGYYGYTF.

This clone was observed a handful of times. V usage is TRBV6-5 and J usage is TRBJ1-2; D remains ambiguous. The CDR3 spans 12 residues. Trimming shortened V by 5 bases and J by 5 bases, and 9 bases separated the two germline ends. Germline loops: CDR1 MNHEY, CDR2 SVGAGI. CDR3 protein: CASSPIGYGYTF. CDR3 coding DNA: TGTGCCAGCAGTCCCATAGGGTATGGCTACACCTTC.

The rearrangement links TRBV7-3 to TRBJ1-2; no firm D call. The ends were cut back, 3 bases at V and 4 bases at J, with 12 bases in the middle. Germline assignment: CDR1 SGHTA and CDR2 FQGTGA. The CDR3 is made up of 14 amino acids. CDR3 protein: CASSFARISYGYTF. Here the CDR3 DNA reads TGTGCCAGCAGCTTCGCCAGGATTTCCTATGGCTACACCTTC. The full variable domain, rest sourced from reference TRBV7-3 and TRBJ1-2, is GAGVSQTPSNKVTEKGKYVELRCDPISGHTALYWYRQSLGQGPEFLIYFQGTGAADDSGLPNDRFFAVRPEGSVSTLKIQRTERGDSAVYLCASSFARISYGYTFGSGTRLTVV.

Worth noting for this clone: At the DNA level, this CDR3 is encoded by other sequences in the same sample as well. CDR3 in amino acids: CASRQGANTEAFF. The CDR3 nucleotides are TGTGCCAGCAGACAAGGGGCGAACACTGAAGCTTTCTTT. The genes are TRBV6-6 and TRBJ1-1, with a tentative D call TRBD1 (5 bases). The germline CDR1 and CDR2 sequences are MNHNY and SVGAGI (reference sequence). Trimming left V 6 bases short and J 1 base short, with 9 bases between. The CDR3 has 13 amino acids.

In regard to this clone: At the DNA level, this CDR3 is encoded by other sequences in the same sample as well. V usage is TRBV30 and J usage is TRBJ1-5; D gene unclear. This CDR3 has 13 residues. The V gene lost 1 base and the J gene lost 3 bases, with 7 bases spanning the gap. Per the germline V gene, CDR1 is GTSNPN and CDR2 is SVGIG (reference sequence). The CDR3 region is CAWSAGPNQPQHF. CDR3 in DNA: TGTGCCTGGAGTGCTGGGCCCAATCAGCCCCAGCATTTT.

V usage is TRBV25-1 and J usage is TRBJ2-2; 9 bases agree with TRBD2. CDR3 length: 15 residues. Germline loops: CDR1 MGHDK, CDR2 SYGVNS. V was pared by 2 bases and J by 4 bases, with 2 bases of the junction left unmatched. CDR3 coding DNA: TGTGCCAGCAGTGAACTGCGGGGGGGCACCGGGGAGCTGTTTTTT. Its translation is CASSELRGGTGELFF.

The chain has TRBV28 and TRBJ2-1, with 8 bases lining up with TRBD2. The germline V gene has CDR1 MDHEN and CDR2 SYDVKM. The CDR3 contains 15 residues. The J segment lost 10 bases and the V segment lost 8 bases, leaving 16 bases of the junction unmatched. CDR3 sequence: CASSRPGTRGREQFF. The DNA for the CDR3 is TGTGCCAGCTCCCGACCCGGGACTAGGGGAAGGGAGCAGTTCTTC.

CDR3 bases: TGTGCCAGCAGCTTAGGGACAGCGGGAGTTCTCACCGGGGAGCTGTTTTTT. Its protein product is CASSLGTAGVLTGELFF. The chain combines TRBV7-6 with TRBJ2-2; 8 bases fit TRBD2. Losses at the gene ends were 1 base for V and 4 bases for J; bases not matched to a gene: 8. Germline V lookup: CDR1 SGHVS, CDR2 FNYEAQ. The CDR3 is 17 residues long. The entire variable domain, with the rest obtained from reference TRBV7-6 and TRBJ2-2, is as follows: GAGVSQSPRYKVTKRGQDVALRCDPISGHVSLYWYRQALGQGPEFLTYFNYEAQQDKSGLPNDRFSAERPEGSISTLTIQRTEQRDSAMYRCASSLGTAGVLTGELFFGEGSRLTVL.

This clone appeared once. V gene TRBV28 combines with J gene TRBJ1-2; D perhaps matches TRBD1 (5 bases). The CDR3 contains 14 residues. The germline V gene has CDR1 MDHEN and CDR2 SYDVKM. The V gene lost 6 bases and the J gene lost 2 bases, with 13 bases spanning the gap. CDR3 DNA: TGTGCCAGCAGAATGTTAGCAGGGAACTATGGCTACACCTTC. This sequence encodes CASRMLAGNYGYTF.

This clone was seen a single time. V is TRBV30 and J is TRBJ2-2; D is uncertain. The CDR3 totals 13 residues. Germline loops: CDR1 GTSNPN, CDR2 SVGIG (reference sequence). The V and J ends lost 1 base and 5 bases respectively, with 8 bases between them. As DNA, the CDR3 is TGTGCCTGGAGTGGCTACCGAACCGGGGAGCTGTTTTTT. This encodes CAWSGYRTGELFF.

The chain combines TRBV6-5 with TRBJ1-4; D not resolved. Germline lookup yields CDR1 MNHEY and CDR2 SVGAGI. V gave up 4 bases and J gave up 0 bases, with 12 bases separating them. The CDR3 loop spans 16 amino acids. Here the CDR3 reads CASSSHPGATNEKLFF. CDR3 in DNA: TGTGCCAGCAGTTCGCATCCCGGCGCAACTAATGAAAAACTGTTTTTT.

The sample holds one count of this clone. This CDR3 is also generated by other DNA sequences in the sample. The DNA of the CDR3 is TGTGCCAGCAGCTTAGTAGCGGGAGTTGGAGAGACCCAGTACTTC. This gives the protein CASSLVAGVGETQYF. This chain joins TRBV7-2 and TRBJ2-5; TRBD2 aligns across 9 bases. V lost 1 base to trimming and J lost 4 bases; unmatched junction nucleotides: 4. This CDR3 spans 15 amino acids. From germline, CDR1 is SGHTA and CDR2 FQGNSA.

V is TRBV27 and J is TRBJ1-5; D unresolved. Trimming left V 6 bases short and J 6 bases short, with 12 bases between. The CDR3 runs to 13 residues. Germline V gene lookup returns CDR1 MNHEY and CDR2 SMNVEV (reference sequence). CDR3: CASSRREGQPQHF. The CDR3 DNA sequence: TGTGCCAGCAGCCGGCGGGAGGGTCAGCCCCAGCATTTT.

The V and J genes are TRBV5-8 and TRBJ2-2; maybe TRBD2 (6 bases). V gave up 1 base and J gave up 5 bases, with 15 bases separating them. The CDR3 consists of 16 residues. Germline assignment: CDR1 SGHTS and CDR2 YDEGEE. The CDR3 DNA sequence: TGTGCCAGCAGCTTGACTACGGGAGAACGGACCGGGGAGCTGTTTTTT. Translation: CASSLTTGERTGELFF.

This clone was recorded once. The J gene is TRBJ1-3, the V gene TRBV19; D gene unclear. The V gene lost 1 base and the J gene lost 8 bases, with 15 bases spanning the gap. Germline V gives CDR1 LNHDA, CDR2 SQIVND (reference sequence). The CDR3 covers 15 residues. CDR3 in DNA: TGTGCCAGTAGTATAGGAGGTCAGAAGGCTGACACCATATATTTT. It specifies CASSIGGQKADTIYF.

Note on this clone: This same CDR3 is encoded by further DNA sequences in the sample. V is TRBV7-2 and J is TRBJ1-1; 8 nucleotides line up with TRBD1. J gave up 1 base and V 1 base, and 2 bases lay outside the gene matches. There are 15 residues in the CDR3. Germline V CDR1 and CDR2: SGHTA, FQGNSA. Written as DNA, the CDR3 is TGTGCCAGCAGCTTAGGGACAGGGAGGAACACTGAAGCTTTCTTT. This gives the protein CASSLGTGRNTEAFF.

CDR3 sequence: CASSGGWADTQYF. For the CDR3, the DNA is TGTGCCAGTAGCGGCGGTTGGGCAGATACGCAGTATTTT. The V gene is TRBV25-1, the J gene TRBJ2-3; TRBD2 might be the D (6 bases). The CDR3 consists of 13 residues. CDR1 and CDR2 from the germline V gene are MGHDK and SYGVNS. Trimming stripped 9 bases from V and 4 bases from J, with 14 bases between.

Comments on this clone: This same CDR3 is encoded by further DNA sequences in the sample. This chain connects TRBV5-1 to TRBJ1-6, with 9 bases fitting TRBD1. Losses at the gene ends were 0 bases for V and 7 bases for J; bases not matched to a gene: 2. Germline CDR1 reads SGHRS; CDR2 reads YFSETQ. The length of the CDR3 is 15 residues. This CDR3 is CASSLEGQGNSPLHF. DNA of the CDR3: TGCGCCAGCAGCTTGGAGGGACAGGGAAATTCACCCCTCCACTTT.

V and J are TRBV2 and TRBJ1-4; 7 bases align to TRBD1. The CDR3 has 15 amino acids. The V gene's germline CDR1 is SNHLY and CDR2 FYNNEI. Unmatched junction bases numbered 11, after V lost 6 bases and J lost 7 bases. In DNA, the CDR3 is TGTGCCAGCAGGGCTTTACAGGGGCCGGGTGAAAAACTGTTTTTT. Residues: CASRALQGPGEKLFF.